This T cell receptor (beta chain) was sequenced for a study of OX40 agonist ivuxolimab in advanced cancers. The CDR3 consists of 14 residues. CDR1 is SGHRS, CDR2 YFSETQ, per germline. The V gene lost 0 bases and the J gene lost 7 bases, with 10 bases spanning the gap. Generated by immunoSEQ multiplex PCR, the TCRdb table keeps only in-frame clones and is missing some. The table lists 65,000 to 100,000 clones, 91% of them singletons. Source: CD4+ or CD8+ T cells sorted from blood, taken in a trial of the OX40 agonist ivuxolimab. This receptor was taken from an adult with an advanced solid tumor such as melanoma, head and neck, liver or kidney cancer. The chain joins TRBV5-1 to TRBJ2-2; D is possibly TRBD1 or TRBD2 (5 bases each). DNA of the CDR3: TGCGCCAGCAGCTTGGCCGGGGCCGGCGGGGAGCTGTTTTTT. Amino acid sequence: CASSLAGAGGELFF.